This T cell receptor (beta chain) was observed in a study of T cells in Graves' hyperthyroidism and ophthalmopathy. Study-level information: Specimen type is peripheral blood, collected at initial diagnosis prior to any treatment. Study-wide points: Blood also held most thyroid clonotypes expanded beyond 0.001. The model foresaw ophthalmopathy a median around 6 months prior to onset.

PBMCs were derived from more than 8 ml fresh peripheral blood. This clonotype was seen many times. The antigen remains undetermined. The CDR3 spans 14 residues. V gave up 1 base and J gave up 8 bases, with 17 bases separating them. Germline CDR1 reads DFQATT; CDR2 reads SNEGSKA (reference sequence). The source material, RNA transcripts, was used to amplify TCR beta CDR3 regions. The primer set for the first-round RT-PCR of the TCR CDR3 was HTBI. TCRdb analysed the multiplex PCR reads with MiXCR anew, one entry per CDR3 protein. The sample has roughly 380,000 distinct CDR3 sequences; about 18% are singletons.

This sequence originates from a woman aged 18-30 years with Graves' hyperthyroidism. V and J are TRBV20-1 and TRBJ1-2; D gene unclear. What was sequenced was blood. CDR3 residues: CSARVLIGLGGYTF. The CDR3 coding sequence is TGCAGTGCTAGAGTTTTGATAGGCCTGGGAGGCTACACCTTC.